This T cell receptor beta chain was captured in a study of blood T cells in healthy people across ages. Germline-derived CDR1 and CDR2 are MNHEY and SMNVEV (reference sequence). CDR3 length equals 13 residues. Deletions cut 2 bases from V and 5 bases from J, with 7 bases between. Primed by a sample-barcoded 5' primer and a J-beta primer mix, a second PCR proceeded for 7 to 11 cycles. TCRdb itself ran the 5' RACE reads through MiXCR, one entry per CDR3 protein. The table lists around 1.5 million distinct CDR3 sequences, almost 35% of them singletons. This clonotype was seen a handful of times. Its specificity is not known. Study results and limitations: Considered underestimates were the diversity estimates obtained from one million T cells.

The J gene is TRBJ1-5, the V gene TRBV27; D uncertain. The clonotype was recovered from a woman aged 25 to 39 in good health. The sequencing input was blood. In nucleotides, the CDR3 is TGTGCCAGCAGTTTAATGGATGATCAGCCCCAGCATTTT. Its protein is CASSLMDDQPQHF.